The present T cell receptor beta chain was sequenced within a study of blood T cell repertoires in COVID-19. Study-wide background: The cDNA or gDNA used as material had been derived from T cells, B-cell-depleted T cells, or PBMCs.

V lost 4 bases, J lost 2 bases, and 8 bases lay in between. The CDR3 consists of 12 residues. Germline V gene lookup returns CDR1 SQVTM and CDR2 ANQGSEA. Method: immunoSEQ multiplex PCR; TCRdb's copy keeps in-frame clones and lacks some. This table has fewer than 25,000 clones, approximately 86% appearing once. The J gene is TRBJ1-1, the V gene TRBV29-1, with D possibly matching TRBD1 (5 bases). Sample: peripheral blood. The receptor was derived from a man aged 50-60 years with active COVID-19. DNA of the CDR3: TGCAGCGTTGGACAGTTTAACACTGAAGCTTTCTTT. Its translation is CSVGQFNTEAFF.